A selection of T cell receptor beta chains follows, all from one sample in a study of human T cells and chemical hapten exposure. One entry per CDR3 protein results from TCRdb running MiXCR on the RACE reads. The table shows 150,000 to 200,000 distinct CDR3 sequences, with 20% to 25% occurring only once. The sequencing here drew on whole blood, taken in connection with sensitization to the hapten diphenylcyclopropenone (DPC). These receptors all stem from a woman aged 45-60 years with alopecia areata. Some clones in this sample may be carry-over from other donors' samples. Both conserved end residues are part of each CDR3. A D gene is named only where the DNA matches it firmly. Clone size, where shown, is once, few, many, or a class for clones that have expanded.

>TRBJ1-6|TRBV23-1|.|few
TGCGCCAGACCTCAACTTTACAAGGGCCCCTATAATTCACCCCTCCACTTT
CARPQLYKGPYNSPLHF
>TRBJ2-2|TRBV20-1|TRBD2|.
TGCAGTGCTATGAAAGCGGGACTAGCGGGACTCAACACCGGGGAGCTGTTTTTT
CSAMKAGLAGLNTGELFF
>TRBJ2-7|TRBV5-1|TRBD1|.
TGCGCCAGCAGCTTACAGGGGTCCTACGAGCAGTACTTC
CASSLQGSYEQYF
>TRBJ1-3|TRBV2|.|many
TGTGCCAGCAGGGTCGACACCTCTGGAAACACCATATATTTT
CASRVDTSGNTIYF
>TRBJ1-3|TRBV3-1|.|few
TGTGCCAGCAGCCAAGTCCCCTCTGGAAACACCATATATTTT
CASSQVPSGNTIYF
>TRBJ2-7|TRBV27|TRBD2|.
TGTGCCAGCCGAGGACTAGCGGGAGGGGGAGAGCAGTACTTC
CASRGLAGGGEQYF
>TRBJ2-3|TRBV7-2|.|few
TGTGCCAGCAGCCGCCTCGAAGGACTGGCTAGCACAGATACGCAGTATTTT
CASSRLEGLASTDTQYF
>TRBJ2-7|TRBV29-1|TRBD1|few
TGCAGCGTCGCCGTAACTGGATGGGCAGGGGGCAGCGACGAGCAGTACTTC
CSVAVTGWAGGSDEQYF
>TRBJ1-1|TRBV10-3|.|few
TGTGCCATCAGTTCGCAGGCCATGAACACTGAAGCTTTCTTT
CAISSQAMNTEAFF
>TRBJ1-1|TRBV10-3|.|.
TGTGCCATCAGTGAGGAGAGGGCTGAAGCTTTCTTT
CAISEERAEAFF
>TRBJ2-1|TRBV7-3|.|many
TGTGCCAGCAGCCGGGCGCAAGGCCATGAGCAGTTCTTC
CASSRAQGHEQFF
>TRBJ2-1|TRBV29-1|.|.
TGCAGCGTTGATCGGTACCCCATGATTAATGAGCAGTTCTTC
CSVDRYPMINEQFF
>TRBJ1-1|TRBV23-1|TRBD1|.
TGCGCCAGCAGTCAATCCTTTGGGACAGGGGGCGAAACTGAAGCTTTCTTT
CASSQSFGTGGETEAFF
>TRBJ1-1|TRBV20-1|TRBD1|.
TGCAGTGCTAGAGGATGGAAGGGGACAGGGGAGACTGAAGCTTTCTTT
CSARGWKGTGETEAFF
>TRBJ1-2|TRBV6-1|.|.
TGTGCCAGCAGTGAATTTGGGGGGGGCAGTTTCGTTGGCTACACCTTC
CASSEFGGGSFVGYTF
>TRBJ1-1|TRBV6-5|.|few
TGTGCCAGCGGAGGAGTGGGGACTGAAGCTTTCTTT
CASGGVGTEAFF
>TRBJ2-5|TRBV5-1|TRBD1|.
TGCGCCAGCAGCTTGGTGGGACAGGGAGGCGAGACCCAGTACTTC
CASSLVGQGGETQYF
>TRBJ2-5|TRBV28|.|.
TGTGCCAGCAGGTCTAACCTGGGACGTAGTCAAGAGACCCAGTACTTC
CASRSNLGRSQETQYF
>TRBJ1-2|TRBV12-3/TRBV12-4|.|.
TGTGCCAGCAGTTTCGCTCGCCAAGGTGGCTACACCTTC
CASSFARQGGYTF
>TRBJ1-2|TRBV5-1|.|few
TGCGCCAGCAGCTCCCGGGGGGAGAACTATGGCTACACCTTC
CASSSRGENYGYTF
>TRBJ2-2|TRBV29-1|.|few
TGCAGCGTTGCTCGCGGAGGAACCGGGGAGCTGTTTTTT
CSVARGGTGELFF
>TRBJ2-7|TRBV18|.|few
TGTGCCAGCTCACCAGCGGCAGCACCCTACGAGCAGTACTTC
CASSPAAAPYEQYF
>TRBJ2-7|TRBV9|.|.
TGTGCCAGCAGCGCCGATTCGGGGCGTAGACGCTACGAGCAGTACTTC
CASSADSGRRRYEQYF
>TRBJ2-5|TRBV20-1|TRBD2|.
TGCAGTGCTAGAGTCGGGACTAACCCCCAAGAGACCCAGTACTTC
CSARVGTNPQETQYF
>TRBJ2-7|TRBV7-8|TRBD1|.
TGTGCCAGCAGCAGCCGCCGGGACAGGGGACTTGAGCAGTACTTC
CASSSRRDRGLEQYF
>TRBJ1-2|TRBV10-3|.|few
TGTGCCATCAGTGTTGGGGCGGGCTATGGCTACACCTTC
CAISVGAGYGYTF
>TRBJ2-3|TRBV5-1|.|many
TGCGCCAGCAGCTTGGCGGGCACAGATACGCAGTATTTT
CASSLAGTDTQYF
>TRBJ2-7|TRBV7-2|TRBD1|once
TGTGCCAGCAGCGACGGGACAGGGTTCTACGAGCAGTACTTC
CASSDGTGFYEQYF
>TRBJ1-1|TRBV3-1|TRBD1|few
TGTGCCAGCAGCCAAGTGACAGGGGAGTTTAACACTGAAGCTTTCTTT
CASSQVTGEFNTEAFF
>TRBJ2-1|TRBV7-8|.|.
TGTGCCAGCAGCTTAGTTGACTCCGATGAGCAGTTCTTC
CASSLVDSDEQFF
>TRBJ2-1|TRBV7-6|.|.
TGTGCCAGCAGCTCTAGGGGGGACCATTACAATGAGCAGTTCTTC
CASSSRGDHYNEQFF
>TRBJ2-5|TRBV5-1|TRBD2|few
TGCGCCAGCAGCGGGGGACTAGCGGTAGAGACCCAGTACTTC
CASSGGLAVETQYF